These T cell receptor beta chains were read from a single sample in a study of blood T cell repertoires in COVID-19. Profiled with immunoSEQ multiplex PCR; TCRdb holds only in-frame clones, not every one. The sample lists about 300,000 clones; just over 85% were seen once. Sequencing was carried out using PBMCs or T cells enriched from blood (not recorded which). The receptor source for this set is a man younger than 45 who had recovered from COVID-19. The CDR3 runs from the conserved cysteine through the conserved F or W. The order of the fields is J gene, clone size, V gene, D gene, CDR3 protein, CDR3 DNA. A D gene is named only where the DNA matches it firmly. Expanded clones are given a class, and other clones once, few, many or no size at all.

>TRBJ2-3|.|TRBV7-9|.
CASSSGSTTDTQYF
TGTGCCAGCAGCTCCGGGAGTACAACAGATACGCAGTATTTT
>TRBJ2-7|.|TRBV12-3/TRBV12-4|.
CASSRRAGYEQYF
TGTGCCAGCAGCCGACGGGCGGGATACGAGCAGTACTTC
>TRBJ1-2|.|TRBV5-5|TRBD1
CASSLVDRGSGYTF
TGTGCCAGCAGCTTGGTCGACAGGGGGTCCGGCTACACCTTC
>TRBJ2-6|once|TRBV15|.
CATSRALATTGANVLTF
TGTGCCACCAGCAGAGCATTGGCGACAACCGGGGCCAACGTCCTGACTTTC
>TRBJ1-2|.|TRBV4-1|TRBD1
CASSQEGQGSGYTF
TGCGCCAGCAGCCAAGAAGGACAGGGAAGCGGCTACACCTTC
>TRBJ2-7|.|TRBV5-5|.
CASSLLGGNYEQYF
TGTGCCAGCAGCTTGTTGGGAGGTAACTACGAGCAGTACTTC
>TRBJ1-5|.|TRBV12-5|TRBD1
CASGPGGSNQPQHF
TGTGCTAGTGGCCCAGGGGGGAGCAATCAGCCCCAGCATTTT
>TRBJ2-7|once|TRBV6-5|TRBD2
CASSSREGRYEQYF
TGTGCCAGCAGTTCCCGGGAGGGCAGATACGAGCAGTACTTC
>TRBJ2-3|.|TRBV6-5|.
CASSYSGRTSTDTQYF
TGTGCCAGCAGTTACTCCGGACGGACTAGCACAGATACGCAGTATTTT
>TRBJ1-2|few|TRBV19|.
CASSTWEGQRGYTF
TGTGCCAGTAGTACCTGGGAGGGCCAGAGGGGCTACACCTTC
>TRBJ2-7|.|TRBV5-1|.
CASSLAHSRTVSYEQYF
TGCGCCAGCAGCTTGGCCCACTCCAGGACAGTCTCCTACGAGCAGTACTTC
>TRBJ2-7|.|TRBV2|TRBD2
CASRGLAGITYEQYF
TGTGCCAGCAGGGGGCTAGCGGGAATAACCTACGAGCAGTACTTC
>TRBJ1-4|.|TRBV10-3|TRBD1
CATLRGPNEKLFF
TGTGCCACCTTGAGGGGGCCTAATGAAAAACTGTTTTTT
>TRBJ2-1|.|TRBV4-1|.
CASSQERRKFF
TGCGCCAGCAGCCAAGAGAGGAGGAAGTTCTTC
>TRBJ1-5|.|TRBV30|TRBD1
CAWSVQGGGNQPQHF
TGTGCCTGGAGTGTACAAGGGGGCGGCAATCAGCCCCAGCATTTT
>TRBJ1-2|.|TRBV9|TRBD1
CASSPRDRGSVYGYTF
TGTGCCAGCAGCCCAAGGGACAGGGGTTCAGTCTATGGCTACACCTTC
>TRBJ1-1|.|TRBV7-2|TRBD1
CASSSWTGVTEAFF
TGTGCCAGCAGCTCCTGGACAGGGGTGACTGAAGCTTTCTTT
>TRBJ1-2|.|TRBV2|TRBD1
CANLRDRVRLDGYTF
TGTGCCAACCTCCGGGACAGGGTGAGGTTAGATGGCTACACCTTC
>TRBJ2-3|.|TRBV3-1/TRBV3-2|.
CASSQSGTDTQYF
TGTGCCAGCAGCCAGAGTGGCACAGATACGCAGTATTTT
>TRBJ2-1|.|TRBV7-8|TRBD2
CASSLRPGLATYNEQFF
TGTGCCAGCAGCTTGAGGCCGGGACTAGCGACCTACAATGAGCAGTTCTTC
>TRBJ2-7|.|TRBV25-1|.
CASSTGSSYEQYF
TGTGCCAGCTCTACAGGGAGCTCCTACGAGCAGTACTTC
>TRBJ1-6|.|TRBV18|TRBD1
CASSPYGTGGNSPLHF
TGTGCCAGCTCACCTTACGGGACAGGAGGAAATTCACCCCTCCACTTT
>TRBJ2-1|.|TRBV9|.
CASSVDGGAHNEQFF
TGTGCCAGCAGCGTAGACGGCGGGGCACACAATGAGCAGTTCTTC
>TRBJ2-1|.|TRBV5-4|TRBD2
CASSLGGGEQFF
TGTGCCAGCAGCTTGGGCGGGGGTGAGCAGTTCTTC
>TRBJ1-3|.|TRBV6-5|.
CASSFGLASGNTIYF
TGTGCCAGCAGTTTTGGGTTAGCCTCTGGAAACACCATATATTTT
>TRBJ2-5|.|TRBV11-2|TRBD2
CASSLEPGLVDVETQYF
TGTGCCAGCAGCTTGGAGCCGGGACTAGTGGACGTTGAGACCCAGTACTTC
>TRBJ1-2|few|TRBV4-1|.
CASNREGLNYGYTF
TGCGCCAGCAACCGGGAGGGGCTCAACTATGGCTACACCTTC
>TRBJ1-2|.|TRBV5-4|TRBD1
CASSSSQGLPYGYTF
TGTGCCAGCAGCTCTTCACAGGGGCTCCCCTATGGCTACACCTTC
>TRBJ1-6|.|TRBV3-1/TRBV3-2|.
CASSPWTGEGNSPLHF
TGTGCCAGCAGCCCCTGGACGGGGGAAGGGAATTCACCCCTCCACTTT
>TRBJ1-2|.|TRBV18|.
CASSPLPRTLNYTF
TGTGCCAGCTCACCCCTCCCCCGGACATTAAACTACACCTTC
>TRBJ2-1|once|TRBV19|TRBD1
CASRVGTVINEQFF
TGTGCCAGTAGGGTAGGGACAGTTATCAATGAGCAGTTCTTC
>TRBJ2-3|.|TRBV7-6|.
CASSLARAGRMDTQYF
TGTGCCAGCAGCTTAGCGCGAGCGGGCAGGATGGATACGCAGTATTTT
>TRBJ2-1|.|TRBV11-2|.
CASSLGVRGANVNNEQFF
TGTGCCAGCAGCTTAGGGGTACGGGGGGCCAATGTGAACAATGAGCAGTTCTTC
>TRBJ2-5|.|TRBV12-3/TRBV12-4|.
CASSEIRETQYF
TGTGCCAGCAGTGAGATCCGAGAGACCCAGTACTTC
>TRBJ1-5|.|TRBV7-2|.
CASSLGDNSNQPQHF
TGTGCCAGCAGCTTAGGGGACAATAGCAATCAGCCCCAGCATTTT
>TRBJ2-2|.|TRBV6-5|TRBD1
CASSVQGRTGELFF
TGTGCCAGCAGCGTACAGGGGCGGACCGGGGAGCTGTTTTTT
>TRBJ2-3|.|TRBV11-3|.
CASGQFSTDTQYF
TGTGCCAGCGGGCAGTTTTCCACAGATACGCAGTATTTT
>TRBJ1-2|.|TRBV21-1|.
CASLGFYTF
TGTGCCAGCTTGGGCTTCTACACCTTC
>TRBJ1-1|.|TRBV18|.
CASSGLAGNTEAFF
TGTGCCAGCTCAGGTTTAGCCGGAAACACTGAAGCTTTCTTT
>TRBJ1-6|once|TRBV30|.
CAWSGFPSNSPLHF
TGTGCCTGGAGTGGCTTTCCTAGTAATTCACCCCTCCACTTT
>TRBJ1-5|.|TRBV5-6|TRBD1
CASSQGQGLNQPQHF
TGTGCCAGCAGCCAGGGACAGGGTCTCAATCAGCCCCAGCATTTT
>TRBJ2-1|.|TRBV24-1|TRBD1
CATSVRQGARYEQFF
TGTGCCACCAGTGTCCGACAGGGGGCGCGCTATGAGCAGTTCTTC
>TRBJ2-3|.|TRBV11-3|.
CASSHTSTDTQYF
TGTGCCAGCAGTCATACTAGCACAGATACGCAGTATTTT
>TRBJ1-2|.|TRBV21-1|.
CASSSRNVTSYYGYTF
TGTGCCAGCAGCTCACGAAATGTGACATCTTACTATGGCTACACCTTC
>TRBJ1-1|.|TRBV19|TRBD1
CASRGGQLNTEAFF
TGTGCCAGTCGGGGGGGACAGCTGAACACTGAAGCTTTCTTT
>TRBJ2-1|.|TRBV24-1|TRBD2
CATSDRPRGIHNEQFF
TGTGCCACCAGTGATCGACCGCGGGGGATCCACAATGAGCAGTTCTTC
>TRBJ2-2|once|TRBV27|TRBD1
CASSTRDRAIPSHTGELFF
TGTGCCAGCAGTACTCGGGACAGGGCCATTCCTTCCCACACCGGGGAGCTGTTTTTT
>TRBJ1-2|.|TRBV7-2|.
CASSLEASNYGYTF
TGTGCCAGCAGCCTAGAAGCATCTAACTATGGCTACACCTTC
>TRBJ2-7|.|TRBV19|TRBD1
CASKIDRGGYEQYF
TGTGCCAGTAAGATCGACAGGGGAGGCTACGAGCAGTACTTC
>TRBJ2-3|.|TRBV27|TRBD2
CASTSFVGGSTDTQYF
TGTGCCAGCACCTCGTTCGTGGGGGGGAGCACAGATACGCAGTATTTT
>TRBJ2-1|.|TRBV30|.
CAWNPNALRYNEQFF
TGTGCCTGGAACCCGAACGCGCTTCGATACAATGAGCAGTTCTTC
>TRBJ1-5|.|TRBV6-2/TRBV6-3|.
CASSYSLIQPQHF
TGTGCCAGCAGTTACTCCCTAATACAGCCCCAGCATTTT
>TRBJ1-5|.|TRBV3-1/TRBV3-2|.
CASSQGSLYSNQPQHF
TGTGCCAGCAGCCAAGGAAGCCTTTATAGCAATCAGCCCCAGCATTTT
>TRBJ2-7|.|TRBV5-5|TRBD2
CASSLGGRAYEQYF
TGTGCCAGCAGCTTAGGCGGGAGGGCCTACGAGCAGTACTTC